The next 25 T cell receptor beta chains were all read from a single sample in a study of vaccination effects on CD4 cells after COVID-19 (dated by TCRdb to between 2021 and 2024). In the ViraFEST assay, PBMC were stimulated with viral peptide pools, and TCR sequencing was then used to find antigen-specific CD4+ T cell clonotypes based on their expansion. After less than 13 days of culture, CD4+ T cells were isolated with the EasySep CD4+ T cell isolation kit. Library creation used the immunoSEQ multiplex PCR assay. The clones in this table, taken by TCRdb from immuneACCESS, are in-frame only. Not every clone is retained; where verified, under half of the shortfall comes from an unresolved V gene, and the cause of the rest is unknown. Here the sample has tens of thousands of clones; around 74% occur a single time. The ten biggest clones cover roughly 1.7% of the sample. No cognate antigen is known for these TCRs.

Source: CD4+ T cells from PBMCs cultured with HCoV-229E spike peptides, taken before COVID-19 vaccination. Explained via the paper, the cell subset or site label denotes: HCoV-229E spike overlapping peptide pool stimulation. Source of these receptors: a human donor who received a COVID-19 vaccine.

The chain has TRBV6-5 and TRBJ2-5, with 7 positions matching TRBD1. The junction had 5 bases not matched to a gene; V was cut back by 2 bases and J by 5 bases. Germline assignment: CDR1 MNHEY and CDR2 SVGAGI. There are 14 residues in the CDR3. As DNA, the CDR3 is TGTGCCAGCAGTTACCTAGGCAGGGGGGAGACCCAGTACTTC. As protein: CASSYLGRGETQYF.

The chain uses TRBV18 and TRBJ1-3; D is ambiguous. This CDR3 is built from 15 residues. CDR1 is KGHSH, CDR2 LQKENI, per germline. V shed 3 bases and J shed 0 bases, with 9 bases lying between them. The chain's CDR3 is CASSPDTDSGNTIYF. CDR3 nucleotide sequence: TGTGCCAGCTCACCCGATACCGACTCTGGAAACACCATATATTTT. Variable domain in full (rest from reference TRBV18 and TRBJ1-3): NAGVMQNPRHLVRRRGQEARLRCSPMKGHSHVYWYRQLPEEGLKFMVYLQKENIIDESGMPKERFSAEFPKEGPSILRIQQVVRGDSAAYFCASSPDTDSGNTIYFGEGSWLTVV.

This clone occurred a few times. V usage is TRBV9 and J usage is TRBJ2-1, with 8 bases identical to TRBD2. V shed 2 bases, J shed 7 bases, and the junction held 8 bases outside the gene matches. The CDR3 has 15 residues. Germline assignment: CDR1 SGDLS and CDR2 YYNGEE. In DNA form, the CDR3 reads TGTGCCAGCAGCGTCGGGGGGGCCTTGGGGAATGAGCAGTTCTTC. The encoded protein is CASSVGGALGNEQFF.

The rearrangement links TRBV18 to TRBJ2-5, with D unclear. The CDR3 contains 13 residues. Looked up from germline, CDR1 is KGHSH and CDR2 is LQKENI. The V end was cut by 3 bases, the J end by 5 bases, with 10 bases between. The CDR3, as DNA: TGTGCCAGCTCACCGGGGATTTCGGAGACCCAGTACTTC. The encoded protein is CASSPGISETQYF.

V and J are TRBV5-1 and TRBJ2-5; 10 bases fit TRBD1. Germline CDR1 reads SGHRS; CDR2 reads YFSETQ. The CDR3 loop spans 14 amino acids. Unmatched junction bases numbered 2, after V lost 3 bases and J lost 3 bases. CDR3 DNA: TGCGCCAGCAGCTACGGGACAGGGGAAGAGACCCAGTACTTC. This sequence encodes CASSYGTGEETQYF.

This clone was found once. The chain links TRBV29-1 to TRBJ2-5; 7 bases are shared with TRBD2. Germline V gene lookup returns CDR1 SQVTM and CDR2 ANQGSEA. The CDR3 is made up of 15 amino acids. V dropped 1 base and J dropped 1; count of bases not matched to a gene: 6. CDR3 sequence: CSVEAWGGVQETQYF. In DNA form, the CDR3 reads TGCAGCGTTGAAGCTTGGGGGGGAGTCCAAGAGACCCAGTACTTC.

The chain's CDR3 is CASSREAGELFF. CDR3 nucleotide sequence: TGTGCCAGCAGTCGGGAGGCCGGGGAGCTGTTTTTT. The rearrangement links TRBV6-5 to TRBJ2-2; 7 positions agree with TRBD2. CDR3 length: 12 residues. The J segment lost 6 bases and the V segment lost 5 bases, leaving 0 bases of the junction unmatched. From germline, CDR1 is MNHEY and CDR2 SVGAGI.

This chain joins TRBV7-2 and TRBJ1-5, with no clear D. Trimming left V 1 base short and J 4 bases short, with 8 bases between. Germline assignment: CDR1 SGHTA and CDR2 FQGNSA. The CDR3 covers 14 residues. In nucleotides, the CDR3 is TGTGCCAGCAGCTTAGGGACGGGGAATCAGCCCCAGCATTTT. Its translation: CASSLGTGNQPQHF.

This chain uses TRBV9 with TRBJ1-3; D gene unclear. V lost 0 bases to trimming and J lost 1 base, with 5 bases between them. This CDR3 is built from 14 residues. Germline V gene data show CDR1 as SGDLS and CDR2 as YYNGEE. CDR3 in DNA: TGTGCCAGCAGCGTAGTGGGATCTGGAAACACCATATATTTT. It is translated as CASSVVGSGNTIYF.

This chain links TRBV7-8 with TRBJ2-7, with 8 bases lining up with TRBD1. This CDR3 has 16 amino acids. CDR1 is SGHVS, CDR2 FQNEAQ, per germline. In DNA, the CDR3 is TGTGCCAGCAGCTTAGCGTCGGGGACAGGCTCCCACGAGCAGTACGTC. This encodes CASSLASGTGSHEQYV.

The sample holds one count of this clone. V gene TRBV3-1 (or the pseudogene TRBV3-2) combines with J gene TRBJ1-1; TRBD1 might be the D (6 bases). The germline V gene encodes CDR1 LGHDT and CDR2 YNNKEL (reference sequence). The CDR3 runs 16 residues. V shed 1 base and J shed 0 bases, with 12 bases lying between them. CDR3 region: CASSQVGTTMNTEAFF. CDR3 nucleotide sequence: TGTGCCAGCAGCCAAGTAGGGACAACGATGAACACTGAAGCTTTCTTT.

This CDR3 reads CASSQGTRNEKLFF. The CDR3 nucleotides are TGCGCCAGCAGCCAAGGGACACGGAATGAAAAACTGTTTTTT. The chain links TRBV4-1 to TRBJ1-4, with D possibly matching TRBD1 (5 bases). The CDR3 spans 14 residues. CDR1 MGHRA and CDR2 YSYEKL come from the germline V gene. The V gene lost 1 base and the J gene lost 5 bases, with 8 bases spanning the gap.

This clone has just one count. CDR3 sequence (DNA): TGCGCCAGCAGCGGGGAATCCTATGAAAAACTGTTTTTT. Translation: CASSGESYEKLFF. The chain couples TRBV5-1 to TRBJ1-4; D is ambiguous. This CDR3 has 13 residues. Trimming took off 4 bases at V and 6 bases at J, with 10 bases between the two ends. Germline V gene lookup returns CDR1 SGHRS and CDR2 YFSETQ.

The CDR3 reads CSASDPGYQPQHF. CDR3 DNA: TGCAGTGCTAGTGACCCCGGGTATCAGCCCCAGCATTTT. V and J are TRBV20-1 and TRBJ1-5; no clear D. V was clipped by 3 bases and J by 5 bases, with 11 bases between them. The germline gives CDR1 DFQATT, CDR2 SNEGSKA (reference sequence). This CDR3 comprises 13 residues.

As concerns this clone: Within the sample, other DNA sequences also encode this same CDR3. The genes are TRBV7-3 and TRBJ2-2, with D unresolved. CDR3 length: 14 residues. Trimming cost V 5 bases and J 0 bases, with 7 bases left between them. Per the germline V gene, CDR1 is SGHTA and CDR2 is FQGTGA. For the CDR3, the DNA is TGTGCCAGCAGCCTGACCACGAACACCGGGGAGCTGTTTTTT. This codes for CASSLTTNTGELFF.

This clone appeared a few times. The V and J genes are TRBV7-8 and TRBJ2-1; unclear D gene. The V gene lost 6 bases and the J gene lost 2 bases, with 8 bases spanning the gap. From germline, CDR1 is SGHVS and CDR2 FQNEAQ. The CDR3 runs to 13 residues. CDR3 residues: CASSYSPYNEQFF. CDR3 nucleotide sequence: TGTGCCAGCAGTTACTCCCCCTACAATGAGCAGTTCTTC.

The rearrangement uses TRBV3-1 (or the pseudogene TRBV3-2) and TRBJ2-3; D uncertain. V dropped 1 base and J dropped 6 bases, with 23 bases sitting between them. CDR1 is LGHDT, CDR2 YNNKEL, per germline (reference sequence). This CDR3 is built from 18 residues. The DNA of the CDR3 is TGTGCCAGCAGCCAAGCGGTGGGGTTGTCGCGCCCTGGGGATACGCAGTATTTT. It yields the protein CASSQAVGLSRPGDTQYF.

In its sample, this clone was seen once. The genes are TRBV5-1 and TRBJ1-2; D perhaps matches TRBD1 (6 bases). Germline CDR1 SGHRS, CDR2 YFSETQ. CDR3 length: 17 amino acids. V lost 3 bases, J lost 1 base, and 19 bases lay in between. The CDR3: CASSSWGAAADNYGYTF. The CDR3 bases are TGCGCCAGCAGCTCATGGGGGGCGGCAGCTGATAACTATGGCTACACCTTC.

The V and J genes are TRBV15 and TRBJ1-2, with a tentative D call TRBD1 (5 bases). The V end was cut by 0 bases, the J end by 0 bases, with 8 bases between. CDR1 LNHNV and CDR2 YYDKDF come from the germline V gene (reference sequence). This CDR3 is built from 15 residues. The CDR3 coding sequence is TGTGCCACCAGCAGAGATCGGGGGGCTAACTATGGCTACACCTTC. Protein sequence: CATSRDRGANYGYTF.

This clone was observed a few times. The chain recombines TRBV4-1 with TRBJ1-4; 8 bases map to TRBD1. The V gene's germline CDR1 is MGHRA and CDR2 YSYEKL. Trimming at V came to 3 bases and at J to 7 bases, leaving 7 bases not matched to a gene. The CDR3 is 15 amino acids. Here the CDR3 DNA reads TGCGCCAGCAGCCAGGGGACAGGCGGCGTTGAAAAACTGTTTTTT. Translated, it gives CASSQGTGGVEKLFF.

This clone showed up just once. The rearrangement uses TRBV16 and TRBJ2-1; 9 bases agree with TRBD2. The V and J ends lost 2 bases and 9 bases, in that order; junction bases with no gene match: 11. From germline, CDR1 is KGHSY and CDR2 FQNENV. The CDR3 loop spans 16 amino acids. This chain's CDR3 is CASSQHRAGGGGEQFF. The CDR3 bases are TGTGCCAGCAGCCAACACAGAGCGGGGGGCGGCGGTGAGCAGTTCTTC.

CDR3 amino acids: CASRGTGEGSGELFF. For the CDR3, the DNA is TGTGCCAGCAGGGGGACAGGGGAGGGTTCGGGGGAGCTGTTTTTT. The chain couples TRBV2 to TRBJ2-2; 10 bases align to TRBD1. J was trimmed by 8 bases and V by 6 bases; bases with no gene match: 9. This CDR3 comprises 15 residues. The germline CDR1 and CDR2 sequences are SNHLY and FYNNEI.

V is TRBV2 and J is TRBJ2-2; 11 positions match TRBD2. The CDR3 has 16 residues. After removal of 6 bases from V and 1 base from J, the junction contained 4 bases not matched to a gene. Germline V CDR1 and CDR2: SNHLY, FYNNEI. CDR3 bases: TGTGCCAGCAGAAGCCTAGCGGGGGGGAACACCGGGGAGCTGTTTTTT. Translating it yields CASRSLAGGNTGELFF.

The table lists this clone with a few counts. The J gene is TRBJ1-2, the V gene TRBV6-2 or TRBV6-3; 8 bases are a match to TRBD1. V gave up 6 bases and J gave up 8 bases; unmatched junction bases: 17. Germline V gene lookup returns CDR1 MNHEY and CDR2 SVGEGT. There are 16 residues in the CDR3. The CDR3 DNA sequence: TGTGCCAGCAGCGACCCAGCAGGGGGCACTTCGGAAGGCTACACCTTC. Translation: CASSDPAGGTSEGYTF.

The rearrangement links TRBV28 to TRBJ1-6; D possibly corresponds to TRBD1 (5 bases). The V end was cut by 6 bases, the J end by 7 bases, with 13 bases between. The CDR3 is 14 amino acids. Germline V gene data show CDR1 as MDHEN and CDR2 as SYDVKM. The CDR3 region has the DNA TGTGCCAGCAGGGTGACAGACCCCAATTCACCCCTCCACTTT. Translating gives CASRVTDPNSPLHF.